This entry describes one T cell receptor (beta chain). Using immunoSEQ multiplex PCR, the repertoire was profiled, and TCRdb retains in-frame clones only, with some absent. The sample shows some 80,000 clones, about 83% of them seen only once. The data derive from a study of OX40 agonist ivuxolimab in advanced cancers. Here the sequenced sample was CD4+ or CD8+ T cells sorted from blood, taken in a trial of the OX40 agonist ivuxolimab. The origin of this receptor is an adult with an advanced solid tumor such as melanoma, head and neck, liver or kidney cancer.

The CDR3 region is CASEIGGFYEQYF. CDR3 nucleotide sequence: TGTGCCAGCGAGATCGGAGGATTCTACGAGCAGTACTTC. The V gene is TRBV2, the J gene TRBJ2-7; D might be TRBD2 (5 bases). Trimming cost V 8 bases and J 3 bases, with 14 bases left between them. The length of the CDR3 is 13 residues. Per the germline V gene, CDR1 is SNHLY and CDR2 is FYNNEI.